This T cell receptor (beta chain) was profiled in a study of blood T cell repertoires in COVID-19. Study at large: There were acute and convalescent COVID-19 samples, and they came from the United States, Italy and Spain. T cells, B-cell-depleted T cells, or PBMCs supplied cDNA or gDNA.

In the authors' workflow: Nucleated cell number was recorded as an estimate derived from reference gene primer amplification. Data came from immunoSEQ multiplex PCR; TCRdb stores just in-frame clones and leaves some out. That table gives V, J and clone size, and the DNA gave D and trimming. The data show hundreds of thousands of clones, 70% to 90% seen once. The V and J ends lost 2 bases and 6 bases respectively, with 13 bases between them. The germline V gene has CDR1 MNHNS and CDR2 SASEGT. The CDR3 contains 15 residues. What was sequenced was peripheral blood. This receptor was identified in a woman in her twenties or thirties with active or convalescent COVID-19. This chain connects TRBV6-1 to TRBJ1-4; the D gene is possibly TRBD1 (6 bases). CDR3 coding DNA: TGTGCCAGCAGTGAACGGGCAGGGGTGGATGAAAAACTGTTTTTT. Translated, it gives CASSERAGVDEKLFF.